This T cell receptor (beta chain) emerged from a study of OX40 agonist ivuxolimab in advanced cancers. Turning to the study itself: The treatment was a fully human IgG2 OX40 agonist, ivuxolimab. Among those treated, three patients had partial responses, one with hepatocellular carcinoma and two with cutaneous melanoma. Mean age 60 years, range 23 to 79; roughly 80% male. Study-level findings and limits: The antigen specificity of the peripheral T cells (those that were expanded) was not determined.

Sequenced by immunoSEQ multiplex PCR; TCRdb stores in-frame clones only, minus some. In the table there are roughly 86,000 clones, about 93% of which are singletons. Germline CDR1 MNHEY, CDR2 SVGAGI. J gave up 3 bases and V 7 bases, and 4 bases lay outside the gene matches. The CDR3 has 14 amino acids. As to this clone: Antigen: not known.

The V and J genes are TRBV6-5 and TRBJ2-1; 9 bases match TRBD2. The material was CD4+ or CD8+ T cells sorted from blood, obtained in a trial of the OX40 agonist ivuxolimab. The origin of this receptor is an adult with an advanced solid tumor such as melanoma, head and neck, liver or kidney cancer. CDR3 nucleotide sequence: TGTGCCAGCACCTGGACTAGCGACTACAATGAGCAGTTCTTC. Residues: CASTWTSDYNEQFF.